The 11 T cell receptor beta chains reported below all come from one sample, sequenced in a study of T cell responses to AZD1222 COVID-19 vaccine. Method: immunoSEQ multiplex PCR; TCRdb's copy keeps in-frame clones and lacks some. Of 120,000 or so clones in the sample, more than 75% were seen once. The sequences come from peripheral blood, collected 28 days after the second AZD1222 dose. These TCRs come from an adult who received the AZD1222 COVID-19 vaccine.

The rearrangement links TRBV6-5 to TRBJ1-5, with D uncertain. V was pared by 8 bases and J by 0 bases, with 14 bases between. CDR1 is MNHEY and CDR2 is SVGAGI in the germline V gene. The CDR3 loop spans 15 amino acids. This CDR3 reads CASLPLVYSNQPQHF. The CDR3 DNA follows: TGTGCCAGCCTCCCGCTGGTATATAGCAATCAGCCCCAGCATTTT.

The chain is built from TRBV4-3 and TRBJ1-4; D not resolved. The CDR3 totals 14 residues. V lost 3 bases, J lost 10 bases, and 15 bases lay in between. Per the germline V gene, CDR1 is LGHNA and CDR2 is YSLEER. In DNA, the CDR3 is TGCGCCAGCAGCCACCCGAGGTGGGGATCAAAACTGTTTTTT. Residues: CASSHPRWGSKLFF.

This chain connects TRBV11-1 to TRBJ1-1; D is undetermined. The CDR3 consists of 14 residues. Trimming shortened V by 6 bases and J by 6 bases, and 17 bases separated the two germline ends. The germline V gene encodes CDR1 SGHAT and CDR2 FQDESV (reference sequence). CDR3 sequence (DNA): TGTGCCAGCAGTCACGACTTTCCCATGTCTGAAGCTTTCTTT. It encodes CASSHDFPMSEAFF.

The genes are TRBV10-2 and TRBJ2-1; possibly TRBD1 for D (5 bases). The CDR3 spans 16 residues. V lost 3 bases and J lost 2, with 14 bases in between. Per the germline V gene, CDR1 is WSHSY and CDR2 is SAAADI. CDR3 DNA sequence: TGCGCCAGCAGTGAACCCAGGGTGGGCACCTACAATGAGCAGTTCTTC. Encoded protein: CASSEPRVGTYNEQFF.

The count of this clone is one. The chain couples TRBV29-1 to TRBJ1-2, with a tentative D call TRBD1 (5 bases). Germline CDR1 is SQVTM and CDR2 is ANQGSEA. Trimming stripped 3 bases from V and 6 bases from J, with 17 bases between. The CDR3 is 14 residues long. This CDR3 is CSVEYVQGANGYTF. CDR3 coding DNA: TGCAGCGTTGAGTATGTGCAGGGCGCAAATGGCTACACCTTC.

This chain uses TRBV7-3 with TRBJ2-7; 8 bases agree with TRBD1. From germline, CDR1 is SGHTA and CDR2 FQGTGA. V was pared by 5 bases and J by 5 bases, with 8 bases of the junction left unmatched. CDR3 length equals 14 residues. CDR3 in amino acids: CASSPGQGRDEQYF. In DNA form, the CDR3 reads TGTGCCAGCAGCCCCGGACAGGGTAGGGACGAGCAGTACTTC.

This rearrangement joins TRBV2 to TRBJ1-1, with 10 nucleotides matching TRBD1. Germline CDR1 and CDR2: SNHLY and FYNNEI. This CDR3 contains 15 residues. Trimming at V came to 6 bases and at J to 4 bases, leaving 8 bases not matched to a gene. The CDR3 region is CASRRPGQGFTEAFF. The CDR3 region has the DNA TGTGCCAGCAGGAGACCGGGACAGGGGTTCACTGAAGCTTTCTTT.

This clone was detected only a few times. V and J are TRBV29-1 and TRBJ1-6; 9 bases align to TRBD1. CDR1 and CDR2 from the germline V gene are SQVTM and ANQGSEA. The CDR3 runs 13 residues. V shed 4 bases and J 7 bases; nucleotides not matched to a gene: 2. The CDR3 nucleotides are TGCAGCGTTGCCGGGACAGGGAATTCACCCCTCCACTTT. Protein sequence: CSVAGTGNSPLHF.

The V gene is TRBV28, the J gene TRBJ1-5, with a possible D match to TRBD1 (6 bases). This CDR3 is built from 15 residues. Germline CDR1 reads MDHEN; CDR2 reads SYDVKM. Trimming shortened V by 7 bases and J by 5 bases, and 18 bases separated the two germline ends. This chain's CDR3 is CASKGGGAIHQPQHF. The CDR3 DNA follows: TGTGCCAGCAAGGGAGGGGGGGCGATTCATCAGCCCCAGCATTTT.

The table lists this clone with many counts. This chain connects TRBV19 to TRBJ2-7; TRBD2 agrees at 7 bases. V dropped 9 bases and J dropped 1; count of bases not matched to a gene: 3. Germline values: CDR1 LNHDA, CDR2 SQIVND (reference sequence). The CDR3 contains 12 residues. DNA for the CDR3: TGTGCCAGCCGGGGGGTTTCCTACGAGCAGTACTTC. As protein: CASRGVSYEQYF. The full variable domain, its missing parts supplied by reference TRBV19 and TRBJ2-7, is DGGITQSPKYLFRKEGQNVTLSCEQNLNHDAMYWYRQDPGQGLRLIYYSQIVNDFQKGDIAEGYSVSREKKESFPLTVTSAQKNPTAFYLCASRGVSYEQYFGPGTRLTVT.

The chain uses TRBV7-3 and TRBJ1-5; 7 bases match TRBD1. The CDR3 consists of 13 residues. Trimming at V came to 3 bases and at J to 7 bases, leaving 3 bases not matched to a gene. The germline V gene encodes CDR1 SGHTA and CDR2 FQGTGA. DNA of the CDR3: TGTGCCAGCAGCTTCACCAGGGGGCAGCCCCAGCATTTT. Protein sequence: CASSFTRGQPQHF.